A single T cell receptor (beta chain) is shown here with its context. This CDR3 region has 13 residues. The V and J ends lost 7 bases and 3 bases, in that order; junction bases with no gene match: 4. CDR1 is MNHEY and CDR2 is SVGAGI in the germline V gene. This PCR relied on a set of 60 Vbeta primers and 13 Jbeta primers. The data were produced by immunoSEQ multiplex PCR, yet TCRdb's version contains in-frame clones alone and is incomplete. The sample shows over 85,000 clones, 79% of them seen only once. This specimen belongs to a study of cytomegalovirus exposure and HLA in healthy donors. This TCR was recovered from a middle-aged woman in good health and CMV-seronegative. The chain couples TRBV6-5 to TRBJ2-7, with TRBD2 matching over 9 bases. Sequencing used PBMCs. The CDR3 sequence: CASKGLALYEQYF. CDR3 DNA: TGTGCCAGCAAGGGACTAGCACTCTACGAGCAGTACTTC.